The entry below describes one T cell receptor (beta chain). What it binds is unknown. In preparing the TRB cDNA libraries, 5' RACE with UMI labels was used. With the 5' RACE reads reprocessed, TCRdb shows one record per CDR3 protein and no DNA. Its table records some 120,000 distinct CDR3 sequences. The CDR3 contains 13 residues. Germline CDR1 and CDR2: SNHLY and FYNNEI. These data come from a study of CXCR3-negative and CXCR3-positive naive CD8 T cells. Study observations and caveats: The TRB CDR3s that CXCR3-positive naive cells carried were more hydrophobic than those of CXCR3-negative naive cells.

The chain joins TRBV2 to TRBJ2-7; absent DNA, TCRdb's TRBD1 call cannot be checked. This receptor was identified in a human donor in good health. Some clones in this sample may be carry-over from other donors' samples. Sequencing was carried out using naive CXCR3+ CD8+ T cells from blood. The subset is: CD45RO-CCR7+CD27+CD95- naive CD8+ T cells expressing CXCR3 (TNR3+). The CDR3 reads CASSEVGTGEQYF.